Each of the 24 T cell receptor beta chains below was sequenced from the same sample in a study of cytomegalovirus exposure and HLA in healthy donors. This PCR relied on a set of 60 Vbeta primers and 13 Jbeta primers. Assay: immunoSEQ multiplex PCR; the TCRdb copy retains only in-frame clones and omits some. Among about 130,000 clones listed, roughly 79% were seen once. The specimen sequenced was PBMCs. These receptors were collected from a woman in her forties or fifties in good health and CMV-seronegative.

The chain is built from TRBV28 and TRBJ2-7; possible D gene TRBD2, 6 bases. With 2 bases removed from V and 2 bases from J, the gap between germline ends came to 19 bases. Germline CDR1 reads MDHEN; CDR2 reads SYDVKM. This CDR3 has 17 residues. The CDR3 here is CASSLLGSGRRAYEQYF. The DNA of the CDR3 is TGTGCCAGCAGTTTACTCGGTAGCGGAAGGAGAGCCTACGAGCAGTACTTC.

The chain employs TRBV28 and TRBJ2-3; possible D gene TRBD1, 6 bases. The CDR3 consists of 14 residues. V was cut by 5 bases and J by 5 bases, with 14 bases left in between. Germline V gene data show CDR1 as MDHEN and CDR2 as SYDVKM. CDR3 DNA: TGTGCCAGCAGTAGTGGGGGCCCTGGAGATACGCAGTATTTT. Its protein is CASSSGGPGDTQYF.

The chain employs TRBV5-4 and TRBJ2-1, with TRBD2 identical over 8 bases. J gave up 9 bases and V 6 bases, and 14 bases lay outside the gene matches. The CDR3 spans 15 residues. Germline V CDR1 and CDR2: SGHNT, YYREEE (reference sequence). CDR3 loop: CASTLPGGRMGEQFF. Here the CDR3 DNA reads TGTGCCAGCACCCTACCGGGAGGGCGGATGGGTGAGCAGTTCTTC.

The chain couples TRBV15 to TRBJ2-5; D gene uncertain. Germline V gene sequence: CDR1 LNHNV, CDR2 YYDKDF (reference sequence). This CDR3 is built from 14 residues. The ends were cut back, 3 bases at V and 7 bases at J, with 15 bases in the middle. This CDR3 is CATSSRSISGTQYF. The CDR3, as DNA: TGTGCCACCAGCAGTCGGAGTATTTCGGGGACCCAGTACTTC.

A single count supports this clone. The V gene is TRBV5-4, the J gene TRBJ1-1; D remains ambiguous. The CDR3 runs 12 residues. V shed 0 bases and J shed 11 bases, with 11 bases lying between them. Per the germline V gene, CDR1 is SGHNT and CDR2 is YYREEE (reference sequence). The CDR3 reads CASSLGPLSAFF. Here the CDR3 DNA reads TGTGCCAGCAGCTTGGGTCCCCTTTCGGCTTTCTTT.

The genes are TRBV6-1 and TRBJ1-2; 11 nucleotides line up with TRBD1. The CDR3 extends over 18 amino acids. In germline, CDR1 is MNHNS, CDR2 SASEGT. V gave up 2 bases and J gave up 0 bases; unmatched junction bases: 8. CDR3 nucleotides: TGTGCCAGCAGTGAACTAGGACAGGGGGCCCAAGCTAACTATGGCTACACCTTC. It yields the protein CASSELGQGAQANYGYTF.

This clone has a handful of counts. The chain employs TRBV6-1 and TRBJ1-4; TRBD1 agrees at 7 bases. The CDR3 totals 15 residues. Unmatched junction bases numbered 11, after V lost 5 bases and J lost 8 bases. CDR1 is MNHNS and CDR2 is SASEGT in the germline V gene. CDR3 sequence reads: CASSPLGGQYEKLFF. The CDR3 nucleotides read TGTGCCAGCAGTCCCCTGGGGGGACAGTACGAAAAACTGTTTTTT.

This chain links TRBV29-1 with TRBJ2-5; perhaps TRBD1 as D (5 bases). V lost 3 bases and J lost 2, with 13 bases in between. CDR3 length equals 14 residues. The germline V gene has CDR1 SQVTM and CDR2 ANQGSEA. CDR3: CSVDVAGSQETQYF. CDR3 bases: TGCAGCGTTGATGTGGCAGGGTCACAAGAGACCCAGTACTTC.

The J gene is TRBJ1-5, the V gene TRBV23-1, with D unclear. TRBV23-1 falls under the ORF class, with uncertain function. V lost 2 bases and J 7 bases, leaving 18 bases between the germline ends. The CDR3 covers 16 residues. CDR3 loop: CASSQGPKNPLQPQHF. Here the CDR3 DNA reads TGCGCCAGCAGTCAAGGTCCTAAAAACCCGTTGCAGCCCCAGCATTTT.

CDR3 DNA sequence: TGTGCCAGCAGTCAGGGGTCACAAAACATTCAGTACTTC. This codes for CASSQGSQNIQYF. The chain uses TRBV28 and TRBJ2-4; possibly TRBD1 for D (6 bases). Germline V gene data show CDR1 as MDHEN and CDR2 as SYDVKM. Deletions cut 5 bases from V and 5 bases from J, with 10 bases between. This CDR3 is built from 13 residues.

In its sample, this clone was seen a few times. The chain has TRBV27 and TRBJ1-4, with D unclear. The CDR3 length is 14 residues. The V end was cut by 2 bases, the J end by 7 bases, with 11 bases between. Per germline, CDR1 MNHEY and CDR2 SMNVEV (reference sequence). Here the CDR3 DNA reads TGTGCCAGCAGTTTAGGAGGGCGCGGTGAAAAACTGTTTTTT. Translated, it gives CASSLGGRGEKLFF.

This clone has a handful of counts. V gene TRBV19 combines with J gene TRBJ1-3, with D possibly matching TRBD1 (6 bases). The CDR3 runs 18 residues. In germline, CDR1 is LNHDA, CDR2 SQIVND (reference sequence). V lost 3 bases to trimming and J lost 0 bases, with 18 bases between them. The CDR3 reads CASSIRWTAISSGNTIYF. CDR3 bases: TGTGCCAGTAGTATCCGGTGGACAGCTATCAGCTCTGGAAACACCATATATTTT.

The chain has TRBV13 and TRBJ1-3; possible D gene TRBD1, 5 bases. Germline CDR1 and CDR2: PRHDT and FYEKMQ (reference sequence). The CDR3 spans 14 residues. V lost 2 bases, J lost 9 bases, and 14 bases lay in between. In DNA form, the CDR3 reads TGTGCCAGCAGCTTAATCAGGGCCCAACGCACCATATATTTT. This gives the protein CASSLIRAQRTIYF.

V gene TRBV7-9 combines with J gene TRBJ1-1, with TRBD1 as a possible D gene (5 bases). Per the germline V gene, CDR1 is SEHNR and CDR2 is FQNEAQ (reference sequence). Between the trimmed V and J ends, which lost 5 bases and 5 bases, there was a span of 9 bases. The CDR3 length is 12 residues. The CDR3 DNA follows: TGTGCCAGCAGCCCTGCAGGGACTGAAGCTTTCTTT. Translating gives CASSPAGTEAFF.

The chain links TRBV7-9 to TRBJ1-1; the D gene is possibly TRBD1 (5 bases). This CDR3 is 12 amino acids long. Germline CDR1 SEHNR, CDR2 FQNEAQ (reference sequence). Trimming pared 1 base from V and 6 bases from J, leaving 6 bases between. The CDR3 region has the DNA TGTGCCAGCAGCTTAGGGGGGGCTGAAGCTTTCTTT. It is translated as CASSLGGAEAFF.

This clone showed up just a few times. J is TRBJ2-7 and V is TRBV2, with TRBD1 matching 10 bases. CDR3 length equals 13 residues. CDR1 SNHLY and CDR2 FYNNEI come from the germline V gene. After removal of 3 bases from V and 8 bases from J, the junction contained 4 bases not matched to a gene. The CDR3 here is CASSEDRGYKQYF. The CDR3 DNA reads as TGTGCCAGCAGTGAGGACAGGGGGTATAAGCAGTACTTC.

The chain employs TRBV19 and TRBJ2-3, with TRBD1 identical over 7 bases. V dropped 3 bases and J dropped 1; count of bases not matched to a gene: 1. The length of the CDR3 is 14 residues. Looked up from germline, CDR1 is LNHDA and CDR2 is SQIVND (reference sequence). DNA for the CDR3: TGTGCCAGTAGTATTACAGGGGGCACAGATACGCAGTATTTT. Its protein product is CASSITGGTDTQYF.

The genes are TRBV5-1 and TRBJ1-4; 7 bases line up with TRBD1. CDR1 is SGHRS and CDR2 is YFSETQ in the germline V gene. The CDR3 length is 15 residues. V dropped 4 bases and J dropped 6; count of bases not matched to a gene: 9. CDR3 in DNA: TGCGCCAGCAGCCCATCCGGGACAGTGGATGAAAAACTGTTTTTT. This codes for CASSPSGTVDEKLFF.

This rearrangement joins TRBV7-3 to TRBJ2-3, with D perhaps TRBD2 (5 bases). The CDR3 length is 16 residues. The V end was cut by 4 bases, the J end by 0 bases, with 14 bases between. From germline, CDR1 is SGHTA and CDR2 FQGTGA. The CDR3 protein is CASSSVGAASTDTQYF. As DNA, the CDR3 is TGTGCCAGCAGCTCTGTAGGAGCGGCCAGCACAGATACGCAGTATTTT.

This chain links TRBV6-1 with TRBJ2-2, with D perhaps TRBD1 (5 bases). The CDR3 extends over 14 amino acids. Germline CDR1 is MNHNS and CDR2 is SASEGT. The V end lost 11 bases, the J end lost 5 bases, and 18 bases lay between the germline ends. As DNA, the CDR3 is TGTGCCTTGGATCACAGGCCAAAAACCGGGGAGCTGTTTTTT. Translation: CALDHRPKTGELFF.

The rearrangement joins TRBV5-4 to TRBJ2-1; TRBD2 agrees at 8 bases. CDR1 is SGHNT, CDR2 YYREEE, per germline (reference sequence). The length of the CDR3 is 16 residues. The J segment lost 9 bases and the V segment lost 0 bases, leaving 11 bases of the junction unmatched. The chain's CDR3 is CASSLDLARGGSEQFF. The CDR3 nucleotides read TGTGCCAGCAGCTTGGACTTAGCCCGGGGGGGGAGTGAGCAGTTCTTC. Together with reference TRBV5-4 and TRBJ2-1, the CDR3 gives the full variable domain: ETGVTQSPTHLIKTRGQQVTLRCSSQSGHNTVSWYQQALGQGPQFIFQYYREEENGRGNFPPRFSGLQFPNYSSELNVNALELDDSALYLCASSLDLARGGSEQFFGPGTRLTVL.

This clone was observed a few times. This sequence joins TRBV15 and TRBJ2-6; TRBD1 aligns across 9 bases. The CDR3 has 17 residues. V lost 0 bases and J lost 2; bases outside the gene matches: 2. Germline V CDR1 and CDR2: LNHNV, YYDKDF (reference sequence). DNA of the CDR3: TGTGCCACCAGCAGAGACTACAGGGGGCCTGGGGCCAACGTCCTGACTTTC. Translating gives CATSRDYRGPGANVLTF.

V gene TRBV7-9 combines with J gene TRBJ2-1; a possible D gene is TRBD1 (5 bases). The CDR3 has 15 amino acids. Germline values: CDR1 SEHNR, CDR2 FQNEAQ (reference sequence). V was shortened by 0 bases and J by 8 bases, with 14 bases between the two germline ends. The CDR3 loop reads CASSLAAGLGYEQFF. In DNA form, the CDR3 reads TGTGCCAGCAGCTTAGCAGCAGGGCTGGGCTATGAGCAGTTCTTC.

This chain uses TRBV7-2 with TRBJ2-1, with TRBD2 identical over 12 bases. The CDR3 runs 15 residues. Germline CDR1 SGHTA, CDR2 FQGNSA. The V segment lost 5 bases and the J segment 7 bases; nucleotides outside the gene matches: 6. The DNA for the CDR3 is TGTGCCAGCAGCCCTAGCGGGGGGGGTGTAAATGAGCAGTTCTTC. It is translated as CASSPSGGGVNEQFF.